This TCR beta chain was recorded in a study of blood T cell repertoires in COVID-19. Study in general: Acute and convalescent COVID-19 samples came from the United States, Italy and Spain.

This clone turned up a few times. This CDR3 comprises 13 residues. Trimming took 5 bases from V and 0 from J, leaving 7 bases between them. Germline loops: CDR1 MDHEN, CDR2 SYDVKM. Profiled with immunoSEQ multiplex PCR; TCRdb holds only in-frame clones, not every one. The sample yields 250,000 to 300,000 clones, roughly 91% seen once. The sample consisted of PBMCs or T cells enriched from blood (not recorded which). The J gene is TRBJ1-1, the V gene TRBV28, with D unclear. This clonotype originated in a woman aged 35 to 49 with acute COVID-19. CDR3 sequence: CASSREVNTEAFF. DNA of the CDR3: TGTGCCAGCAGTCGAGAGGTGAACACTGAAGCTTTCTTT.